The 8 T cell receptor beta chains below come from one sample, sequenced in a study of Tregs in tolerant kidney transplant recipients. Sequencing was performed with immunoSEQ multiplex PCR; in TCRdb, only in-frame clones are kept and a portion is missing. The sample table sets out roughly 25,000 clones. Related graft donors supplied nonmyeloablative bone marrow transplants, and mixed chimerism was transient. The source was CD4+ T cells from blood (PBMCs), collected 6 months after the transplant. Receptors originate from a human patient who received a combined kidney and bone marrow transplant. Some T cells here may be from the graft donor.

This clone registers medium-sized by frequency. The read ends 3 residues before the CDR3 terminus; that terminus is restored from the germline J gene. This chain uses TRBV7-2 with TRBJ2-4; D call uncertain. From germline, CDR1 is SGHTA and CDR2 FQGNSA. CDR3 size: 15 residues. Trimming removed 0 bases at V and 4 bases at J, with 10 bases between. The sequenced part of the CDR3 DNA is TGTGCCAGCAGCTTAGCGGTACGCGCAAAAAACATT. Its protein is CASSLAVRAKNI. The CDR3 reads in full as CASSLAVRAKNIQYF.

On this clone itself: The read terminates 3 residues ahead of where the CDR3 ends, so the germline J gene completes it. The chain uses TRBV2 and TRBJ2-7; 8 bases map to TRBD2. J was trimmed by 0 bases and V by 4 bases; bases with no gene match: 5. CDR3 size: 15 residues. Germline V gene lookup returns CDR1 SNHLY and CDR2 FYNNEI. Incomplete CDR3 DNA: TGTGCCAGCAGTGTAGCAGGGACTAGCTCCTACGAG. Protein product: CASSVAGTSSYE. The full CDR3 sequence reads CASSVAGTSSYEQYF. The full variable domain, its missing parts supplied by reference TRBV2 and TRBJ2-7, is EPEVTQTPSHQVTQMGQEVILRCVPISNHLYFYWYRQILGQKVEFLVSFYNNEISEKSEIFDDQFSVERPDGSNFTLKIRSTKLEDSAMYFCASSVAGTSSYEQYFGPGTRLTVT.

With respect to this clone: Read sequence stops 3 residues before the CDR3 end, and the germline J gene provides the missing end. V gene TRBV5-1 combines with J gene TRBJ2-3; D is possibly TRBD1 or TRBD2 (5 bases each). V lost 0 bases to trimming and J lost 5 bases, with 7 bases between them. The CDR3 totals 13 residues. CDR1 and CDR2 (germline): SGHRS, YFSETQ. CDR3 DNA, as far as it was read: TGCGCCAGCAGCTTGGGAGGGGTAGATACG. Translating gives CASSLGGVDT. Given in full, the CDR3 is CASSLGGVDTQYF.

Of note for this clone: The sequenced fragment ends 3 residues before the CDR3 boundary, so the rest is inferred from the germline J gene. This chain uses TRBV19 with TRBJ2-5; 10 bases match TRBD2. This CDR3 spans 17 amino acids. Germline V CDR1 and CDR2: LNHDA, SQIVND (reference sequence). Germline trimming cut 3 bases from V and 4 bases from J; bases unmatched to any gene: 11. The sequenced part of the CDR3 DNA is TGTGCCAGTAGTATGGGCCTAGCGGGGGCGAGGCCAGAGACC. Its translation: CASSMGLAGARPET. The CDR3 as a whole reads CASSMGLAGARPETQYF.

Regarding this clone: The read gets to within 3 residues of the CDR3 end, and the germline J gene fills in the rest. The rearrangement uses TRBV5-1 and TRBJ2-2, with a possible D match to TRBD1 (5 bases). The CDR3 runs 16 residues. Germline V CDR1 and CDR2: SGHRS, YFSETQ. V dropped 2 bases and J dropped 3 bases, with 14 bases sitting between them. Here the CDR3 reads CASSFTRGAYTGELFF. CDR3 DNA (partial): TGCGCCAGCAGCTTTACAAGGGGCGCGTACACCGGGGAG.

For this clone: With the read ending 3 residues before the CDR3 end, the germline J gene is used to fill in that end. The chain couples TRBV7-2 to TRBJ2-2, with no clear D. V was pared by 2 bases and J by 5 bases, with 9 bases between. The germline V gene has CDR1 SGHTA and CDR2 FQGNSA. The CDR3 totals 14 residues. The CDR3 protein is CASSLPRRTGELFF. The sequenced part of the CDR3 DNA is TGTGCCAGCAGCTTACCAAGGCGGACCGGGGAG.

On this clone: The read gets to within 3 residues of the CDR3 end, and the germline J gene fills in the rest. The V and J genes are TRBV29-1 and TRBJ2-2; 7 bases are a match to TRBD2. This CDR3 has 14 residues. J gave up 1 base and V 3 bases, and 2 bases lay outside the gene matches. CDR1 SQVTM and CDR2 ANQGSEA come from the germline V gene. The chain's CDR3 is CSVDGGRNTGELFF. The part of the CDR3 DNA that was read is TGCAGCGTTGACGGCGGGAGGAACACCGGGGAG.

Worth noting for this clone: The read finishes 3 residues shy of the CDR3 end, and the germline J gene is used to complete it. The V and J genes are TRBV7-9 and TRBJ1-2; 8 bases line up with TRBD1. The J segment lost 7 bases and the V segment lost 2 bases, leaving 3 bases of the junction unmatched. In germline, CDR1 is SEHNR, CDR2 FQNEAQ (reference sequence). The CDR3 covers 13 residues. The CDR3 region is CASSLQGAGGYTF. CDR3 DNA (partial): TGTGCCAGCAGCTTACAGGGGGCAGGTGGC.